These 26 T cell receptor beta chains share one sample of origin, sequenced in a study of siplizumab effects on memory and regulatory T cells. Method: immunoSEQ multiplex PCR; TCRdb's copy keeps in-frame clones and lacks some. This table has 90,000 to 95,000 clones, around 95% appearing once. The sample was naive CD4+ T cells sorted from blood. The receptors here all came from a human donor in good health.

The rearrangement links TRBV6-6 to TRBJ1-1; D ambiguous. The germline CDR1 and CDR2 sequences are MNHNY and SVGAGI (reference sequence). The V end lost 4 bases, the J end lost 1 base, and 13 bases lay between the germline ends. This CDR3 has 15 residues. CDR3 DNA sequence: TGTGCCAGCAGTTCTACATGGACCGGGAACACTGAAGCTTTCTTT. Translated, it gives CASSSTWTGNTEAFF.

The chain joins TRBV6-5 to TRBJ1-5, with D unresolved. This CDR3 comprises 11 residues. The V end lost 8 bases, the J end lost 6 bases, and 8 bases lay between the germline ends. The germline V gene encodes CDR1 MNHEY and CDR2 SVGAGI. CDR3 protein: CASLPSQPQHF. The CDR3 DNA reads TGTGCCAGCCTACCCAGTCAGCCCCAGCATTTT.

The chain uses TRBV7-9 and TRBJ1-1; maybe TRBD1 (5 bases). Trimming removed 5 bases from V and 5 bases from J, with 15 bases in between. CDR1 is SEHNR and CDR2 is FQNEAQ in the germline V gene (reference sequence). There are 14 residues in the CDR3. Written as DNA, the CDR3 is TGTGCCAGCAGCCTAACTCGGGGACCTACTGAAGCTTTCTTT. Its translation is CASSLTRGPTEAFF.

The V gene is TRBV19, the J gene TRBJ2-2, with D possibly called TRBD1 or TRBD2 (5 bases each). The CDR3 runs 13 residues. Trimming shortened V by 1 base and J by 6 bases, and 6 bases separated the two germline ends. The germline gives CDR1 LNHDA, CDR2 SQIVND (reference sequence). This chain's CDR3 is CASSIGGSGELFF. Here the CDR3 DNA reads TGTGCCAGTAGTATAGGGGGGTCCGGGGAGCTGTTTTTT.

This chain links TRBV6-4 with TRBJ2-7; D may be TRBD2 (7 bases). The germline V gene has CDR1 MRHNA and CDR2 SNTAGT. The V and J ends lost 5 bases and 2 bases respectively, with 16 bases between them. The CDR3 covers 15 residues. The CDR3 reads CASSPEGGPTYEQYF. The CDR3 region has the DNA TGTGCCAGCAGTCCTGAGGGGGGGCCGACCTACGAGCAGTACTTC.

The chain links TRBV5-1 to TRBJ2-3; TRBD1 agrees at 7 bases. The CDR3 spans 16 residues. The junction had 5 bases not matched to a gene; V was cut back by 0 bases and J by 1 base. Germline V gives CDR1 SGHRS, CDR2 YFSETQ. The CDR3, as DNA: TGCGCCAGCAGCTTGGAGGGGGCGCTCGGCACAGATACGCAGTATTTT. Protein product: CASSLEGALGTDTQYF.

This clone occurred once. This sequence joins TRBV5-4 and TRBJ2-3; 10 bases fit TRBD2. The CDR3 is 19 residues long. V lost 0 bases to trimming and J lost 3 bases; unmatched junction nucleotides: 13. Germline CDR1 SGHNT, CDR2 YYREEE (reference sequence). CDR3 sequence reads: CASSLGGLGLALPTDTQYF. Here the CDR3 DNA reads TGTGCCAGCAGCTTGGGAGGTCTGGGACTAGCGTTGCCGACAGATACGCAGTATTTT.

CDR3 DNA: TGTGCCAGCAGCTTAGCCGGGGCGACTAATGGCTACACCTTC. This encodes CASSLAGATNGYTF. V is TRBV7-3 and J is TRBJ1-2; TRBD1 might be the D (5 bases). V gave up 2 bases and J gave up 6 bases, with 13 bases separating them. The CDR3 is made up of 14 amino acids. Germline V gene lookup returns CDR1 SGHTA and CDR2 FQGTGA.

The chain links TRBV6-5 to TRBJ1-2; D unresolved. Deletions cut 7 bases from V and 4 bases from J, with 16 bases between. This CDR3 has 14 residues. The germline gives CDR1 MNHEY, CDR2 SVGAGI. CDR3 coding DNA: TGTGCCAGCAACGGACGAGTTTCGGGCTATGGCTACACCTTC. Translation: CASNGRVSGYGYTF.

The chain links TRBV7-9 to TRBJ1-1, with D possibly TRBD1 on 5 matching bases. Germline V gene data show CDR1 as SEHNR and CDR2 as FQNEAQ (reference sequence). V lost 2 bases and J lost 0, with 10 bases in between. CDR3 size: 15 residues. The CDR3 DNA reads as TGTGCCAGCAGCTTATTCGGGACGGTGAACACTGAAGCTTTCTTT. Translation: CASSLFGTVNTEAFF.

V gene TRBV5-1 combines with J gene TRBJ2-3, with 9 bases fitting TRBD2. CDR1 and CDR2 from the germline V gene are SGHRS and YFSETQ. This CDR3 region has 16 residues. Losses at the gene ends were 3 bases for V and 2 bases for J; bases not matched to a gene: 7. CDR3 nucleotides: TGCGCCAGCAGCTCCCTAGCGGGGTCGGACACAGATACGCAGTATTTT. Encoded protein: CASSSLAGSDTDTQYF. The full variable domain, with the rest looked up from reference TRBV5-1 and TRBJ2-3, is KAGVTQTPRYLIKTRGQQVTLSCSPISGHRSVSWYQQTPGQGLQFLFEYFSETQRNKGNFPGRFSGRQFSNSRSEMNVSTLELGDSALYLCASSSLAGSDTDTQYFGPGTRLTVL.

V gene TRBV19 combines with J gene TRBJ2-1, with TRBD1 as a possible D gene (5 bases). Germline CDR1 and CDR2: LNHDA and SQIVND (reference sequence). CDR3 length: 12 amino acids. V dropped 1 base and J dropped 9 bases, with 7 bases sitting between them. DNA of the CDR3: TGTGCCAGTAGTATAGCAAGGGGTGAGCAGTTCTTC. Translating it yields CASSIARGEQFF.

The chain uses TRBV7-3 and TRBJ2-3; 7 bases fit TRBD2. The CDR3 consists of 15 residues. CDR1 SGHTA and CDR2 FQGTGA come from the germline V gene. V gave up 1 base and J gave up 2 bases; unmatched junction bases: 3. DNA for the CDR3: TGTGCCAGCAGCTTAAAAGCGGGGTTCACAGATACGCAGTATTTT. It is translated as CASSLKAGFTDTQYF.

This chain connects TRBV15 to TRBJ2-6; D could derive from TRBD1 or TRBD2 (6 bases each). The CDR3 consists of 18 residues. The germline gives CDR1 LNHNV, CDR2 YYDKDF (reference sequence). Trimming took 4 bases from V and 0 from J, leaving 16 bases between them. This CDR3 reads CATSKRGPRVSGANVLTF. CDR3 in DNA: TGTGCCACCAGCAAACGGGGGCCCAGGGTCTCTGGGGCCAACGTCCTGACTTTC.

This clone occurred once. The chain joins TRBV4-3 to TRBJ2-1, with D perhaps matching TRBD2 (6 bases). The CDR3 contains 16 residues. Germline-derived CDR1 and CDR2 are LGHNA and YSLEER. The V end was cut by 0 bases, the J end by 8 bases, with 17 bases between. The CDR3 sequence: CASSQDGGNPRYEQFF. The CDR3 DNA is TGCGCCAGCAGCCAAGATGGCGGGAACCCTAGGTATGAGCAGTTCTTC.

The chain links TRBV5-6 to TRBJ2-1; no clear D. V was cut by 1 base and J by 0 bases, with 8 bases left in between. This CDR3 is built from 15 residues. CDR1 and CDR2 (germline): SGHDT, YYEEEE. CDR3 nucleotides: TGTGCCAGCAGCTTGCGTGCTCTCTCCTACAATGAGCAGTTCTTC. It codes for CASSLRALSYNEQFF. The full variable domain, with the rest looked up from reference TRBV5-6 and TRBJ2-1, is DAGVTQSPTHLIKTRGQQVTLRCSPKSGHDTVSWYQQALGQGPQFIFQYYEEEERQRGNFPDRFSGHQFPNYSSELNVNALLLGDSALYLCASSLRALSYNEQFFGPGTRLTVL.

The gene calls are TRBV28 and TRBJ1-5, with D tentatively TRBD1 (5 bases). V was pared by 3 bases and J by 2 bases, with 11 bases between. This CDR3 region has 15 residues. Germline-derived CDR1 and CDR2 are MDHEN and SYDVKM. The DNA of the CDR3 is TGTGCCAGCAGTTTTAGTGCGGGGGGCAATCAGCCCCAGCATTTT. This codes for CASSFSAGGNQPQHF.

The chain employs TRBV5-1 and TRBJ2-7; TRBD1 aligns across 7 bases. V dropped 2 bases and J dropped 1; count of bases not matched to a gene: 3. Germline CDR1 and CDR2: SGHRS and YFSETQ. The CDR3 has 14 residues. The CDR3 protein is CASSFVQGSYEQYF. The CDR3 DNA follows: TGCGCCAGCAGCTTCGTACAGGGGTCCTACGAGCAGTACTTC.

The rearrangement links TRBV6-1 to TRBJ1-6; unclear D gene. The V end lost 4 bases, the J end lost 11 bases, and 12 bases lay between the germline ends. The V gene's germline CDR1 is MNHNS and CDR2 SASEGT. The CDR3 loop spans 13 amino acids. The CDR3: CASSAARTPPLHF. As DNA, the CDR3 is TGTGCCAGCAGTGCCGCTCGGACGCCACCCCTCCACTTT.

This sequence joins TRBV5-4 and TRBJ1-2, with a possible D match to TRBD1 (5 bases). Per germline, CDR1 SGHNT and CDR2 YYREEE (reference sequence). The length of the CDR3 is 12 residues. The V end was cut by 4 bases, the J end by 7 bases, with 11 bases between. The CDR3 loop is CASSPGLAGYTF. DNA of the CDR3: TGTGCCAGCAGCCCAGGGCTGGCTGGCTACACCTTC. The full variable domain, rest sourced from reference TRBV5-4 and TRBJ1-2, is ETGVTQSPTHLIKTRGQQVTLRCSSQSGHNTVSWYQQALGQGPQFIFQYYREEENGRGNFPPRFSGLQFPNYSSELNVNALELDDSALYLCASSPGLAGYTFGSGTRLTVV.

The chain combines TRBV9 with TRBJ2-7; D not certain. The CDR3 consists of 14 residues. Looked up from germline, CDR1 is SGDLS and CDR2 is YYNGEE. V was pared by 1 base and J by 2 bases, with 10 bases between. CDR3 sequence (DNA): TGTGCCAGCAGCGTAAGAAGCGATGCCTACGAGCAGTACTTC. Protein sequence: CASSVRSDAYEQYF.

This clone was seen just once. The V and J genes are TRBV27 and TRBJ2-7; tentatively, D is TRBD1 (6 bases). The CDR3 spans 16 residues. With 2 bases removed from V and 2 bases from J, the gap between germline ends came to 16 bases. Germline V lookup: CDR1 MNHEY, CDR2 SMNVEV (reference sequence). In DNA form, the CDR3 reads TGTGCCAGCAGTTTACACGTCCAGGGGAAAACCTACGAGCAGTACTTC. This codes for CASSLHVQGKTYEQYF.

This sequence joins TRBV7-9 and TRBJ2-7; D possibly uses TRBD1 or TRBD2 (5 bases each). Germline lookup yields CDR1 SEHNR and CDR2 FQNEAQ (reference sequence). Trimming stripped 5 bases from V and 4 bases from J, with 12 bases between. CDR3 length equals 13 residues. The CDR3 DNA reads TGTGCCAGCAGCCACCATGGGGGTTACGAGCAGTACTTC. It encodes CASSHHGGYEQYF.

The chain combines TRBV7-2 with TRBJ1-6, with D unresolved. V was pared by 5 bases and J by 0 bases, with 8 bases between. This CDR3 contains 15 residues. Per the germline V gene, CDR1 is SGHTA and CDR2 is FQGNSA. The CDR3 sequence is CASSRGGSYNSPLHF. Here the CDR3 DNA reads TGTGCCAGCAGCCGAGGCGGCTCCTATAATTCACCCCTCCACTTT.

The V call is TRBV11-1, the J call TRBJ2-3; no firm D call. Trimming removed 2 bases at V and 0 bases at J, with 12 bases between. Germline CDR1 reads SGHAT; CDR2 reads FQDESV (reference sequence). The CDR3 extends over 16 amino acids. CDR3: CASSLLPQTSTDTQYF. CDR3 nucleotides: TGTGCCAGCAGCTTACTCCCACAGACTAGCACAGATACGCAGTATTTT. The full variable domain, rest sourced from reference TRBV11-1 and TRBJ2-3, is EAEVAQSPRYKITEKSQAVAFWCDPISGHATLYWYRQILGQGPELLVQFQDESVVDDSQLPKDRFSAERLKGVDSTLKIQPAELGDSAMYLCASSLLPQTSTDTQYFGPGTRLTVL.

The chain carries TRBV11-2 and TRBJ1-5; 7 bases are shared with TRBD1. V gave up 4 bases and J gave up 6 bases; unmatched junction bases: 3. Germline loops: CDR1 SGHAT, CDR2 FQNNGV. CDR3 size: 13 residues. The CDR3 DNA is TGTGCCAGCAGCTCGACAGGGACTCAGCCCCAGCATTTT. Its protein product is CASSSTGTQPQHF.